This T cell receptor beta chain was profiled in a study of Graves' ophthalmopathy and Graves' hyperthyroidism. Notes on the study in general: Cross-validated, the 13-signature model showed 87.88%/81.08% sensitivity/specificity, and 80%/75% in the test set. It was with approximately 70% sensitivity and approximately 75% specificity that the model predicted ophthalmopathy progression.

Enrollment excluded any patients with other autoimmune diseases, uncontrolled infections, pregnancy or lactation. Someone took the PBMCs out of 10 ml of fresh peripheral blood. For repertoire sequencing, the TCR beta CDR3 regions were amplified from RNA transcripts. Investigators did first-round RT-PCR with HTBI primers, then second-round multiplex PCR. TCRdb itself ran the multiplex PCR reads through MiXCR, one entry per CDR3 protein. The data hold hundreds of thousands of distinct CDR3 sequences, with about 20% observed a single time. The germline gives CDR1 LNHDA, CDR2 SQIVND (reference sequence). V was shortened by 6 bases and J by 5 bases, with 19 bases between the two germline ends. The CDR3 is 15 residues long. In regard to this clonotype: Its target is unknown.

The chain couples TRBV19 to TRBJ1-2; perhaps TRBD1 as D (6 bases). The receptor was isolated from a woman in her late teens or twenties with stable Graves' hyperthyroidism. Some clones in this sample may be carry-over from other donors' samples. Material: peripheral blood. CDR3 protein: CASRTSGAGRYGYTF. The CDR3, as DNA: TGTGCCAGTAGGACCTCAGGGGCTGGTCGGTATGGCTACACCTTC.